A single sample is the source of the 26 T cell receptor beta chains below, sequenced in a study of cytomegalovirus exposure and HLA in healthy donors. 13 Jbeta primers and 60 Vbeta primers were used for the PCR. Some clones are missing from TCRdb's copy, which holds only in-frame ones; the method was immunoSEQ multiplex PCR. The sample totals about 62,000 clones; its top ten clones hold more than 5%. The specimen sequenced was PBMCs. The receptor set was obtained from a man aged 25-45 years in good health and CMV-seropositive.

The chain joins TRBV6-5 to TRBJ2-1, with a weak D call TRBD2 (5 bases). The germline gives CDR1 MNHEY, CDR2 SVGAGI. V shed 10 bases and J shed 9 bases, with 19 bases lying between them. The CDR3 consists of 13 residues. Here the CDR3 reads CATRTLGEVEQFF. The CDR3 region has the DNA TGTGCCACCCGAACCCTCGGGGAAGTTGAGCAGTTCTTC.

The rearrangement uses TRBV27 and TRBJ2-2; D gene uncertain. The length of the CDR3 is 17 residues. The germline V gene encodes CDR1 MNHEY and CDR2 SMNVEV (reference sequence). V was trimmed by 0 bases and J by 0 bases, leaving 11 bases between them. CDR3 region: CASSLSIWLANTGELFF. Written as DNA, the CDR3 is TGTGCCAGCAGTTTATCTATTTGGCTAGCGAACACCGGGGAGCTGTTTTTT.

CDR3 region: CASSGGTEAFF. Here the CDR3 DNA reads TGCGCCAGCAGCGGAGGGACTGAAGCTTTCTTT. The V gene is TRBV5-1, the J gene TRBJ1-1; D gene ambiguous. CDR3 length: 11 residues. Germline loops: CDR1 SGHRS, CDR2 YFSETQ. V shed 4 bases and J shed 5 bases, with 6 bases lying between them. The full variable domain, rest sourced from reference TRBV5-1 and TRBJ1-1, is KAGVTQTPRYLIKTRGQQVTLSCSPISGHRSVSWYQQTPGQGLQFLFEYFSETQRNKGNFPGRFSGRQFSNSRSEMNVSTLELGDSALYLCASSGGTEAFFGQGTRLTVV.

J is TRBJ2-3 and V is TRBV29-1; 7 positions agree with TRBD1. Germline assignment: CDR1 SQVTM and CDR2 ANQGSEA. There are 15 residues in the CDR3. V lost 2 bases to trimming and J lost 5 bases; unmatched junction nucleotides: 10. CDR3 region: CSVEFVTGTVDTQYF. CDR3 in DNA: TGCAGCGTTGAATTTGTGACAGGGACCGTAGATACGCAGTATTTT.

V gene TRBV7-9 combines with J gene TRBJ2-3; TRBD1 matches at 7 bases. CDR3 size: 15 residues. Germline trimming cut 3 bases from V and 3 bases from J; bases unmatched to any gene: 6. Germline-derived CDR1 and CDR2 are SEHNR and FQNEAQ (reference sequence). In DNA, the CDR3 is TGTGCCAGCAGCTTTAGGGGGCGTTATACAGATACGCAGTATTTT. This codes for CASSFRGRYTDTQYF. Using reference TRBV7-9 and TRBJ2-3 for the parts outside the CDR3, the full variable domain is DTGVSQNPRHKITKRGQNVTFRCDPISEHNRLYWYRQTLGQGPEFLTYFQNEAQLEKSRLLSDRFSAERPKGSFSTLEIQRTEQGDSAMYLCASSFRGRYTDTQYFGPGTRLTVL.

The chain carries TRBV7-9 and TRBJ2-7; 15 positions agree with TRBD2. The V and J ends lost 5 bases and 6 bases, in that order; junction bases with no gene match: 5. The germline gives CDR1 SEHNR, CDR2 FQNEAQ (reference sequence). The CDR3 has 15 amino acids. This CDR3 reads CASSRTSGRASEQYF. CDR3 nucleotides: TGTGCCAGCAGCCGGACTAGCGGGAGGGCGAGCGAGCAGTACTTC.

V usage is TRBV15 and J usage is TRBJ1-5; D unresolved. The germline CDR1 and CDR2 sequences are LNHNV and YYDKDF (reference sequence). This CDR3 is 14 amino acids long. With 3 bases removed from V and 5 bases from J, the gap between germline ends came to 11 bases. The CDR3 loop reads CATSSSGTYQPQHF. The CDR3, as DNA: TGTGCCACCAGCAGCTCAGGAACCTATCAGCCCCAGCATTTT.

The chain is built from TRBV5-1 and TRBJ1-1; the D is unclear. Germline V CDR1 and CDR2: SGHRS, YFSETQ. CDR3 size: 13 residues. V dropped 4 bases and J dropped 1 base, with 8 bases sitting between them. The CDR3 bases are TGCGCCAGCAGCCCAGACAAGAACACTGAAGCTTTCTTT. Translating gives CASSPDKNTEAFF.

The gene calls are TRBV29-1 and TRBJ2-1; 7 positions match TRBD2. Germline V gene sequence: CDR1 SQVTM, CDR2 ANQGSEA. This CDR3 spans 17 amino acids. J was trimmed by 7 bases and V by 2 bases; bases with no gene match: 17. Here the CDR3 reads CSVENPHRAGSSNEQFF. CDR3 nucleotides: TGCAGCGTTGAAAATCCCCATCGAGCGGGATCATCGAATGAGCAGTTCTTC.

The chain links TRBV7-2 to TRBJ1-5, with D maybe TRBD1 (6 bases). Trimming pared 5 bases from V and 0 bases from J, leaving 11 bases between. The CDR3 runs 15 residues. The germline CDR1 and CDR2 sequences are SGHTA and FQGNSA. CDR3 sequence reads: CASSPGGASNQPQHF. The CDR3 DNA sequence: TGTGCCAGCAGCCCCGGGGGGGCTAGCAATCAGCCCCAGCATTTT.

This chain connects TRBV7-6 to TRBJ2-7; 11 positions match TRBD2. The CDR3 consists of 15 residues. Germline V CDR1 and CDR2: SGHVS, FNYEAQ. V lost 5 bases to trimming and J lost 2 bases; unmatched junction nucleotides: 5. CDR3: CASSPGTSGTYEQYF. CDR3 DNA: TGTGCCAGCAGCCCAGGGACTAGCGGAACCTACGAGCAGTACTTC.

J is TRBJ1-2 and V is TRBV18; tentatively, D is TRBD1 (6 bases). Trimming left V 3 bases short and J 4 bases short, with 15 bases between. The V gene's germline CDR1 is KGHSH and CDR2 LQKENI. The CDR3 loop spans 15 amino acids. The CDR3: CASSPGTKGGYGYTF. In nucleotides, the CDR3 is TGTGCCAGCTCACCCGGGACAAAAGGAGGCTATGGCTACACCTTC. The variable domain in full, completed from reference TRBV18 and TRBJ1-2, reads NAGVMQNPRHLVRRRGQEARLRCSPMKGHSHVYWYRQLPEEGLKFMVYLQKENIIDESGMPKERFSAEFPKEGPSILRIQQVVRGDSAAYFCASSPGTKGGYGYTFGSGTRLTVV.

This chain joins TRBV4-1 and TRBJ2-7; tentative D call: TRBD1 (5 bases). V dropped 1 base and J dropped 3 bases, with 13 bases sitting between them. CDR1 is MGHRA and CDR2 is YSYEKL in the germline V gene. The CDR3 consists of 15 residues. CDR3 residues: CASSQAGPTVYEQYF. The CDR3 DNA reads TGCGCCAGCAGCCAAGCAGGGCCCACCGTCTACGAGCAGTACTTC.

The V and J genes are TRBV6-5 and TRBJ2-1, with D perhaps matching TRBD1 (6 bases). The germline V gene encodes CDR1 MNHEY and CDR2 SVGAGI. V shed 3 bases and J shed 5 bases, with 11 bases lying between them. CDR3 length: 14 residues. The CDR3 reads CASSYQRGNNEQFF. The CDR3 region has the DNA TGTGCCAGCAGTTATCAGAGGGGGAACAATGAGCAGTTCTTC.

The chain carries TRBV30 and TRBJ2-7; no clear D gene. V lost 0 bases and J 6 bases, leaving 9 bases between the germline ends. Looked up from germline, CDR1 is GTSNPN and CDR2 is SVGIG (reference sequence). This CDR3 has 12 residues. CDR3 coding DNA: TGTGCCTGGAGTGTACCAAGCGTCGAGCAGTACTTC. It translates to CAWSVPSVEQYF. Variable domain in full (rest from reference TRBV30 and TRBJ2-7): SQTIHQWPATLVQPVGSPLSLECTVEGTSNPNLYWYRQAAGRGLQLLFYSVGIGQISSEVPQNLSASRPQDRQFILSSKKLLLSDSGFYLCAWSVPSVEQYFGPGTRLTVT.

The gene calls are TRBV2 and TRBJ1-1, with 10 bases that match TRBD1. This CDR3 region has 15 residues. The germline V gene encodes CDR1 SNHLY and CDR2 FYNNEI. The ends lost 4 bases at V and 3 bases at J; junction bases unmatched: 5. CDR3 sequence (DNA): TGTGCCAGCAGTGGGGGACAGGGGCGTCACACTGAAGCTTTCTTT. Its translation: CASSGGQGRHTEAFF.

This chain links TRBV9 with TRBJ2-3, with 8 positions matching TRBD2. CDR3 length equals 17 residues. Germline CDR1 and CDR2: SGDLS and YYNGEE. V shed 3 bases, J shed 3 bases, and the junction held 12 bases outside the gene matches. This CDR3 is CASSAPLSGGWTDTQYF. CDR3 bases: TGTGCCAGCAGCGCTCCGCTGAGCGGGGGTTGGACAGATACGCAGTATTTT.

The gene calls are TRBV10-1 and TRBJ2-3, with D perhaps TRBD2 (6 bases). Germline-derived CDR1 and CDR2 are WNHNN and SYGVQD (reference sequence). Trimming cost V 2 bases and J 4 bases, with 10 bases left between them. The CDR3 covers 14 residues. DNA for the CDR3: TGCGCCAGCAGTGAGCCCGGGAGAGCAGATACGCAGTATTTT. This gives the protein CASSEPGRADTQYF.

CDR3 residues: CASSADRGRRDGYTF. In nucleotides, the CDR3 is TGTGCCAGCAGCGCAGACAGGGGGCGTAGGGATGGCTACACCTTC. The V gene is TRBV13, the J gene TRBJ1-2; 10 nucleotides match TRBD1. CDR1 PRHDT and CDR2 FYEKMQ come from the germline V gene (reference sequence). V trimming: 5 bases; J trimming: 6 bases; junction bases outside the gene matches: 9. CDR3 length: 15 residues. Full variable domain (outside the CDR3, taken from reference TRBV13 and TRBJ1-2): AAGVIQSPRHLIKEKRETATLKCYPIPRHDTVYWYQQGPGQDPQFLISFYEKMQSDKGSIPDRFSAQQFSDYHSELNMSSLELGDSALYFCASSADRGRRDGYTFGSGTRLTVV.

V is TRBV19 and J is TRBJ2-3; a weak D match, TRBD1 (5 bases). The CDR3 totals 15 residues. Germline loops: CDR1 LNHDA, CDR2 SQIVND (reference sequence). The V and J ends lost 3 bases and 3 bases respectively, with 13 bases between them. The CDR3, as DNA: TGTGCCAGTAGTATTTGGGGCTTGGAAACAGATACGCAGTATTTT. Protein sequence: CASSIWGLETDTQYF.

The chain links TRBV6-4 to TRBJ2-7; possibly TRBD2 for D (5 bases). The CDR3 runs 17 residues. Trimming stripped 4 bases from V and 5 bases from J, with 24 bases between. Germline lookup yields CDR1 MRHNA and CDR2 SNTAGT. The CDR3 is CASSGILGGSYAHEQYF. CDR3 bases: TGTGCCAGCAGTGGGATTCTGGGCGGGTCTTATGCCCACGAGCAGTACTTC.

The V gene is TRBV30, the J gene TRBJ1-2, with TRBD1 matching 7 bases. This CDR3 comprises 13 residues. The ends lost 5 bases at V and 8 bases at J; junction bases unmatched: 11. CDR1 is GTSNPN and CDR2 is SVGIG in the germline V gene (reference sequence). The CDR3 DNA is TGTGCCTGGGTACAGGGGACGGGAAGCGGCTACACCTTC. It specifies CAWVQGTGSGYTF.

The V and J genes are TRBV27 and TRBJ2-7; 9 nucleotides align to TRBD1. Germline CDR1 and CDR2: MNHEY and SMNVEV (reference sequence). The CDR3 loop spans 15 amino acids. J lost 4 bases, V lost 4 bases, and 8 bases had no gene match. CDR3 bases: TGTGCCAGCAGTTCCCCGGGACAGGGTCATTACGAGCAGTACTTC. Protein sequence: CASSSPGQGHYEQYF.

The gene calls are TRBV7-8 and TRBJ1-6; 8 bases are shared with TRBD1. Germline CDR1 is SGHVS and CDR2 is FQNEAQ. CDR3 length: 15 amino acids. Germline trimming cut 5 bases from V and 7 bases from J; bases unmatched to any gene: 7. The CDR3 sequence is CASSIRTGQNSPLHF. Written as DNA, the CDR3 is TGTGCCAGCAGCATTAGGACAGGGCAGAATTCACCCCTCCACTTT. The full variable domain, completed using reference TRBV7-8 and TRBJ1-6, is GAGVSQSPRYKVAKRGQDVALRCDPISGHVSLFWYQQALGQGPEFLTYFQNEAQLDKSGLPSDRFFAERPEGSVSTLKIQRTQQEDSAVYLCASSIRTGQNSPLHFGNGTRLTVT.

The J gene is TRBJ2-1, the V gene TRBV18; maybe TRBD2 (7 bases). The germline CDR1 and CDR2 sequences are KGHSH and LQKENI. Deletions cut 5 bases from V and 6 bases from J, with 11 bases between. There are 13 residues in the CDR3. CDR3 bases: TGTGCCAGCTCAGGGGGGGCCGGCAATGAGCAGTTCTTC. Protein product: CASSGGAGNEQFF. Filled out from reference TRBV18 and TRBJ2-1, the complete variable domain reads NAGVMQNPRHLVRRRGQEARLRCSPMKGHSHVYWYRQLPEEGLKFMVYLQKENIIDESGMPKERFSAEFPKEGPSILRIQQVVRGDSAAYFCASSGGAGNEQFFGPGTRLTVL.

This sequence joins TRBV9 and TRBJ2-7, with D possibly TRBD1 on 6 matching bases. Germline CDR1 is SGDLS and CDR2 is YYNGEE. Trimming pared 0 bases from V and 2 bases from J, leaving 9 bases between. The CDR3 contains 14 residues. DNA of the CDR3: TGTGCCAGCAGCGTAGGGGACAACGCCTACGAGCAGTACTTC. Encoded protein: CASSVGDNAYEQYF. Complete variable domain (other parts from reference TRBV9 and TRBJ2-7): DSGVTQTPKHLITATGQRVTLRCSPRSGDLSVYWYQQSLDQGLQFLIQYYNGEERAKGNILERFSAQQFPDLHSELNLSSLELGDSALYFCASSVGDNAYEQYFGPGTRLTVT.